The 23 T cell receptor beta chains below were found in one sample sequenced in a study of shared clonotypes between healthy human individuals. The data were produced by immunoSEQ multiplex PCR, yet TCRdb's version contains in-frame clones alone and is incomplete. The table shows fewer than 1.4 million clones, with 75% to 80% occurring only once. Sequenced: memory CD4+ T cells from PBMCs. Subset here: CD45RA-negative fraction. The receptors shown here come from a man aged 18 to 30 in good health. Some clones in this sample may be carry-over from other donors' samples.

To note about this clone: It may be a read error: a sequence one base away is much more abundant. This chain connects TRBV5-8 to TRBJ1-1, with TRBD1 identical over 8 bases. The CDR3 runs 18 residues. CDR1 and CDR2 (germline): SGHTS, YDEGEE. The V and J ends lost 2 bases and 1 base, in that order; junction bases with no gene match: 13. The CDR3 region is CASSFSGGDQTQNTEAFF. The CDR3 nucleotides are TGTGCCAGCAGCTTCTCAGGGGGCGACCAGACTCAGAACACTGAAGCTTTCTTT.

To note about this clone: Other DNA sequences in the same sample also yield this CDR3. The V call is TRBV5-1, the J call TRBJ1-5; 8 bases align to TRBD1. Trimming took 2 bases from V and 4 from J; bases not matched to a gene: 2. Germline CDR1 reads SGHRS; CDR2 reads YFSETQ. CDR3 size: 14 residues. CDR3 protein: CASSFGQGNQPQHF. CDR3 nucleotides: TGCGCCAGCAGCTTTGGACAGGGTAATCAGCCCCAGCATTTT. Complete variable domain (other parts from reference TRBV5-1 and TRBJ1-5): KAGVTQTPRYLIKTRGQQVTLSCSPISGHRSVSWYQQTPGQGLQFLFEYFSETQRNKGNFPGRFSGRQFSNSRSEMNVSTLELGDSALYLCASSFGQGNQPQHFGDGTRLSIL.

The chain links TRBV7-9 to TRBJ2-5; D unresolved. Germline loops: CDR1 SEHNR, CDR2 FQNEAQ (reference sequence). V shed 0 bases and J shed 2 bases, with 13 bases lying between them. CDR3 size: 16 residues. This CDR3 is CASSLARSWGQETQYF. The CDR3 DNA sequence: TGTGCCAGCAGCTTAGCAAGGTCCTGGGGTCAAGAGACCCAGTACTTC.

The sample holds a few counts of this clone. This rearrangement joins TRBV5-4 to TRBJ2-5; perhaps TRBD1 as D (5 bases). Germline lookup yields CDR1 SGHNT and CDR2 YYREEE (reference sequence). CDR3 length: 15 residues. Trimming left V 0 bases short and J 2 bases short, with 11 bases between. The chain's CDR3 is CASSLETARQETQYF. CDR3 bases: TGTGCCAGCAGCTTGGAGACAGCTAGACAAGAGACCCAGTACTTC.

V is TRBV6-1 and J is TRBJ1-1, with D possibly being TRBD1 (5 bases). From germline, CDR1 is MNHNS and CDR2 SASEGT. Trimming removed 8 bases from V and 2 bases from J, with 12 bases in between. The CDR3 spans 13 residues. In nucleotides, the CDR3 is TGTGCCAGCCTGGGACTAACTAACACTGAAGCTTTCTTT. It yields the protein CASLGLTNTEAFF.

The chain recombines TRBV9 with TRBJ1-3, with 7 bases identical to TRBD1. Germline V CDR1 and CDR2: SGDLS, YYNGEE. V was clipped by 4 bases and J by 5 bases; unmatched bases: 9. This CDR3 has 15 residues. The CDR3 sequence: CASSPPGTARNTIYF. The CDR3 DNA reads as TGTGCCAGCAGCCCGCCAGGGACAGCAAGAAACACCATATATTTT.

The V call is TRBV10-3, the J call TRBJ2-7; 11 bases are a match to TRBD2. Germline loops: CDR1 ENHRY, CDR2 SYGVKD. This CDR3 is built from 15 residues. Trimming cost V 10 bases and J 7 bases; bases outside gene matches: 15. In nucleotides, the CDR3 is TGTGCCAGCAGAAAAGTAGCGGGAGGGCCGGGAGAGCAGTACTTC. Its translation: CASRKVAGGPGEQYF.

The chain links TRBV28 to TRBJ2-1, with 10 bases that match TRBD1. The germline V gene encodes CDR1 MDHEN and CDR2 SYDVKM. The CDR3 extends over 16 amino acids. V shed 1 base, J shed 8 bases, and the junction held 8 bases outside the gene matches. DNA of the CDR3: TGTGCCAGCAGTTTATTACCGGGACAGGGGCCCCATGAGCAGTTCTTC. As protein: CASSLLPGQGPHEQFF.

The CDR3 DNA reads TGTGCCAGCAGCGTACAGGCAGTTAGCGGCACCGGGGAGCTGTTTTTT. Amino acid sequence: CASSVQAVSGTGELFF. V and J are TRBV9 and TRBJ2-2; maybe TRBD2 (6 bases). Germline V gene sequence: CDR1 SGDLS, CDR2 YYNGEE. The CDR3 loop spans 16 amino acids. V lost 1 base, J lost 4 bases, and 14 bases lay in between.

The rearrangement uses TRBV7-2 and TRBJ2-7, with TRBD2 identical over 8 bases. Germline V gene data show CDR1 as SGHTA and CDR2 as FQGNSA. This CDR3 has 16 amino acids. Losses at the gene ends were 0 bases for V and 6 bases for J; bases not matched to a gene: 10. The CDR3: CASSLAISLAGSEQYF. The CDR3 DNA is TGTGCCAGCAGCTTAGCGATCTCCCTAGCGGGTAGCGAGCAGTACTTC.

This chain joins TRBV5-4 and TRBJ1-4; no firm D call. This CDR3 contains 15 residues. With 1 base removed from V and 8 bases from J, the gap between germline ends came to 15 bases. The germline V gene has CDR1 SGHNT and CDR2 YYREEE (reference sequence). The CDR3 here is CASSLTAEKGEKLFF. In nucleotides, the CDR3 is TGTGCCAGCAGCTTGACGGCGGAAAAGGGAGAAAAACTGTTTTTT.

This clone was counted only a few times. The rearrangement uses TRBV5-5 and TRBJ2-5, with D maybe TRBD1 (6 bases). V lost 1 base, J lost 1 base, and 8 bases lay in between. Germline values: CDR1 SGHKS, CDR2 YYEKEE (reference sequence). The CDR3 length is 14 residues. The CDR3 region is CASSLTGSQETQYF. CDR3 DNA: TGTGCCAGCAGCTTGACAGGGTCCCAAGAGACCCAGTACTTC.

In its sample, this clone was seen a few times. This CDR3 reads CASNEGNTEAFF. The CDR3 DNA reads as TGTGCCAGCAATGAGGGGAACACTGAAGCTTTCTTT. The chain recombines TRBV28 with TRBJ1-1; D is unclear. The CDR3 length is 12 residues. CDR1 and CDR2 (germline): MDHEN, SYDVKM. The germline V and J ends were trimmed by 7 bases and 1 base, with 7 bases remaining between them.

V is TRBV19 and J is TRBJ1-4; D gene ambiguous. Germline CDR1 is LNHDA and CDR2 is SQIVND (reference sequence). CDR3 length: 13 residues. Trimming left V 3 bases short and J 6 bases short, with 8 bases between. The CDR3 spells CASSITFDEKLFF. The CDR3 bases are TGTGCCAGTAGTATCACCTTCGATGAAAAACTGTTTTTT.

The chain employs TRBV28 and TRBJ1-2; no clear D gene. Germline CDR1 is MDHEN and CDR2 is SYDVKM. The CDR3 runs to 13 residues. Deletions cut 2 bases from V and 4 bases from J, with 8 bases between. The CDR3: CASSLVQFYGYTF. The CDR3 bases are TGTGCCAGCAGTTTAGTGCAGTTCTATGGCTACACCTTC.

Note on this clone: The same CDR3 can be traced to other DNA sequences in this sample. CDR3 region: CASSPPGQGSNQPQHF. CDR3 in DNA: TGTGCCAGCTCACCACCCGGACAGGGTAGCAATCAGCCCCAGCATTTT. The chain couples TRBV18 to TRBJ1-5; 8 bases are shared with TRBD1. In germline, CDR1 is KGHSH, CDR2 LQKENI. The CDR3 is made up of 16 amino acids. V dropped 0 bases and J dropped 0; count of bases not matched to a gene: 1.

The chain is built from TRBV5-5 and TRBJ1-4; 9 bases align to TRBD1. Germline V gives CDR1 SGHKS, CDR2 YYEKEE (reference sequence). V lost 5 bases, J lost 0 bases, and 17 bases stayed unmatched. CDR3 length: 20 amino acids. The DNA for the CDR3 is TGTGCCAGCAGTCATCCCCGGGGACAGGGCCCACATGCAACTAATGAAAAACTGTTTTTT. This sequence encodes CASSHPRGQGPHATNEKLFF.

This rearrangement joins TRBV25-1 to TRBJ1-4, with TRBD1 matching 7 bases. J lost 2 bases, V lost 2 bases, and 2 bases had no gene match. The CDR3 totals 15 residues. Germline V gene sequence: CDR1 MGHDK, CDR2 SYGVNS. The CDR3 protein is CASSETGVTNEKLFF. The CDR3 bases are TGTGCCAGCAGTGAAACAGGGGTGACTAATGAAAAACTGTTTTTT.

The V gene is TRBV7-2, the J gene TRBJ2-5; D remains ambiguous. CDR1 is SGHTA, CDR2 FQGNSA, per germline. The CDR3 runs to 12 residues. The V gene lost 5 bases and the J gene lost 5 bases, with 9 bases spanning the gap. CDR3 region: CASSRSGETQYF. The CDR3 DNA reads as TGTGCCAGCAGCCGGAGTGGGGAGACCCAGTACTTC.

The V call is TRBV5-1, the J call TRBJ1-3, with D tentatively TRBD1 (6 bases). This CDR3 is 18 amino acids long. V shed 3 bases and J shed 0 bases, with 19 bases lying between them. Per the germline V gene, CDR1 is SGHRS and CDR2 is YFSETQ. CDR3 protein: CASSSMALTGSSGNTIYF. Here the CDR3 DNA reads TGCGCCAGCAGCTCCATGGCCTTAACAGGGAGCTCTGGAAACACCATATATTTT.

CDR3 nucleotide sequence: TGTGCCAGCAGCCCCGGCGGGTGGGCTGCCTACGAGCAGTACTTC. Its protein product is CASSPGGWAAYEQYF. The V call is TRBV9, the J call TRBJ2-7; tentative D call: TRBD2 (5 bases). Trimming took 4 bases from V and 2 from J, leaving 16 bases between them. CDR3 size: 15 residues. Germline assignment: CDR1 SGDLS and CDR2 YYNGEE.

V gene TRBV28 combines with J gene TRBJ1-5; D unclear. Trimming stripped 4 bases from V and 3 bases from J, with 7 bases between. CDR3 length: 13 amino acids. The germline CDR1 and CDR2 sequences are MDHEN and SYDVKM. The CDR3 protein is CASSSHINQPQHF. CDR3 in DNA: TGTGCCAGCAGTTCCCACATCAATCAGCCCCAGCATTTT.

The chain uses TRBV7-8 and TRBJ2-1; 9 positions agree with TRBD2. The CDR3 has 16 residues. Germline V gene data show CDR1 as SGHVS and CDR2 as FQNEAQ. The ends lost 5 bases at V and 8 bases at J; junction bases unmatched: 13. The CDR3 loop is CASSPWTSAIGDEQFF. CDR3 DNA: TGTGCCAGCAGCCCCTGGACTAGCGCGATAGGGGATGAGCAGTTCTTC.